Below are 24 T cell receptor beta chains sequenced from a single sample in a study of vaccination and CD4 T cells after COVID-19. The time point was: late sampling 161 to 241 days after vaccination in three convalescent patients. Treatment here: roughly 10-day PBMC culture with coronavirus spike peptide pools or control peptides (ViraFEST assay). CD4+ T cells that had been cultured provided DNA sequenced with the Oncomine TCR Beta short-read assay. From the PCR reads, TCRdb called clonotypes with MiXCR, one entry per CDR3 protein. The repertoire holds approximately 17,000 distinct CDR3 sequences, roughly 50% seen once, with approximately 17% in the top ten. No antigen is known for these receptors. This specimen consisted of CD4+ T cells from blood, cultured in vitro, obtained about 7 months after SARS-CoV-2 vaccination. The receptors come from a human donor who had recovered from COVID-19.

The chain links TRBV20-1 to TRBJ1-6; D not resolved. Germline V gene sequence: CDR1 DFQATT, CDR2 SNEGSKA (reference sequence). The CDR3 is 12 amino acids. V was pared by 0 bases and J by 9 bases, with 6 bases between. The CDR3 here is CSARDVSSPLHF. The CDR3 DNA sequence: TGCAGTGCTAGAGATGTGTCTTCACCCCTCCACTTT.

The chain recombines TRBV20-1 with TRBJ2-3; D gene ambiguous. V was trimmed by 3 bases and J by 3 bases, leaving 10 bases between them. The CDR3 consists of 13 residues. Germline values: CDR1 DFQATT, CDR2 SNEGSKA (reference sequence). The CDR3: CSASQRTTDTQYF. The CDR3 nucleotides are TGCAGTGCTAGTCAGCGCACTACAGATACGCAGTATTTT.

The chain employs TRBV5-3 and TRBJ1-2; D possibly corresponds to TRBD1 (5 bases). TRBV5-3 belongs to the ORF category, with a function that is uncertain. The CDR3 has 14 residues. The V end lost 8 bases, the J end lost 2 bases, and 16 bases lay between the germline ends. The CDR3 DNA is TGTGCCAGCAGCAGTATGACAGAGAACTATGGCTACACCTTC. This encodes CASSSMTENYGYTF.

There are a few counts of this clonotype. The chain has TRBV20-1 and TRBJ2-1, with 7 bases aligning to TRBD2. CDR1 DFQATT and CDR2 SNEGSKA come from the germline V gene (reference sequence). The CDR3 sequence is 15 residues long. After removal of 5 bases from V and 0 bases from J, the junction contained 7 bases not matched to a gene. In nucleotides, the CDR3 is TGCAGTGCTTCCGGGGGGTTCAGCTCCTACAATGAGCAGTTCTTC. Protein product: CSASGGFSSYNEQFF.

This sequence joins TRBV23-1 and TRBJ2-7, with D maybe TRBD2 (6 bases). TRBV23-1 is marked as an open reading frame, function uncertain. The CDR3 has 16 amino acids. The V and J ends lost 0 bases and 4 bases respectively, with 16 bases between them. DNA of the CDR3: TGCGCCAGCAGTCAATCGGGACTCCTTGGTGGGTACGAGCAGTACTTC. Its protein product is CASSQSGLLGGYEQYF.

The V and J genes are TRBV6-1 and TRBJ2-3; D gene uncertain. V was pared by 1 base and J by 11 bases, with 13 bases between. Germline V gives CDR1 MNHNS, CDR2 SASEGT. This CDR3 region has 13 residues. The CDR3 reads CASSEVSVERQYF. The CDR3 region has the DNA TGTGCCAGCAGTGAAGTGTCGGTAGAGAGGCAGTATTTT.

In DNA, the CDR3 is TGTGCCAGCAGTTACCCCCAGGGGCTCTCCTACGAGCAGTACTTC. Translating gives CASSYPQGLSYEQYF. The V and J genes are TRBV6-5 and TRBJ2-7; D may be TRBD1 (6 bases). The V and J ends lost 2 bases and 0 bases respectively, with 11 bases between them. Germline V gives CDR1 MNHEY, CDR2 SVGAGI. The CDR3 runs 15 residues.

The chain uses TRBV7-9 and TRBJ2-5, with D perhaps being TRBD1 or TRBD2 (5 bases each). The V gene lost 4 bases and the J gene lost 7 bases, with 22 bases spanning the gap. This CDR3 is built from 16 residues. Germline V gene sequence: CDR1 SEHNR, CDR2 FQNEAQ (reference sequence). The CDR3 sequence: CASSSVGTRLIPTQYF. The CDR3 DNA reads TGTGCCAGCAGCTCTGTCGGGACCCGACTCATCCCGACCCAGTACTTC. Drawing the rest from reference TRBV7-9 and TRBJ2-5, the complete variable domain is DTGVSQNPRHKITKRGQNVTFRCDPISEHNRLYWYRQTLGQGPEFLTYFQNEAQLEKSRLLSDRFSAERPKGSFSTLEIQRTEQGDSAMYLCASSSVGTRLIPTQYFGPGTRLLVL.

The chain recombines TRBV20-1 with TRBJ2-1, with D possibly matching TRBD1 (5 bases). Germline V lookup: CDR1 DFQATT, CDR2 SNEGSKA (reference sequence). CDR3 size: 17 residues. Trimming left V 0 bases short and J 8 bases short, with 23 bases between. CDR3 protein: CSARDLARQGSQDEQFF. CDR3 sequence (DNA): TGCAGTGCTAGAGATTTAGCCAGGCAGGGATCCCAGGATGAGCAGTTCTTC.

The chain combines TRBV12-3 or TRBV12-4 with TRBJ2-7; no definite D call. V lost 0 bases, J lost 7 bases, and 19 bases lay in between. The CDR3 length is 16 residues. The CDR3 DNA follows: TGTGCCAGCAGTTTAGCGCTTCGGCCCAGCCAGGATGAGCAGTACTTC. This gives the protein CASSLALRPSQDEQYF.

In DNA, the CDR3 is TGTGCCAGCAGCTATTCAAACAGGGACGGCCAAGAGACCCAGTACTTC. It is translated as CASSYSNRDGQETQYF. J is TRBJ2-5 and V is TRBV5-4, with D possibly TRBD1 on 6 matching bases. Trimming cost V 3 bases and J 1 base, with 16 bases left between them. The CDR3 extends over 16 amino acids. Germline values: CDR1 SGHNT, CDR2 YYREEE (reference sequence).

This clonotype has more than one count but fewer than ten. V and J are TRBV7-3 and TRBJ2-2; possible D gene TRBD1, 5 bases. Trimming took off 5 bases at V and 6 bases at J, with 7 bases between the two ends. Looked up from germline, CDR1 is SGHTA and CDR2 is FQGTGA. This CDR3 is 12 amino acids long. In DNA, the CDR3 is TGTGCCAGCAGCAGCAGGGCCGGGGAGCTGTTTTTT. It specifies CASSSRAGELFF. Variable domain in full (rest from reference TRBV7-3 and TRBJ2-2): GAGVSQTPSNKVTEKGKYVELRCDPISGHTALYWYRQSLGQGPEFLIYFQGTGAADDSGLPNDRFFAVRPEGSVSTLKIQRTERGDSAVYLCASSSRAGELFFGEGSRLTVL.

This clonotype is termed medium-sized (0.01 to 0.1%). The J gene is TRBJ1-5, the V gene TRBV19; tentatively, D is TRBD1 (5 bases). CDR1 is LNHDA, CDR2 SQIVND, per germline (reference sequence). This CDR3 is 15 amino acids long. V shed 5 bases and J shed 0 bases, with 11 bases lying between them. In DNA, the CDR3 is TGTGCCAGTAGTTCCGGGACGCCTAGCAATCAGCCCCAGCATTTT. This encodes CASSSGTPSNQPQHF.

This clonotype was seen a few times. The V call is TRBV20-1, the J call TRBJ2-3, with 8 bases that match TRBD1. The ends lost 5 bases at V and 1 base at J; junction bases unmatched: 5. The CDR3 totals 14 residues. The germline V gene encodes CDR1 DFQATT and CDR2 SNEGSKA (reference sequence). The DNA for the CDR3 is TGCAGTGCTGCCGACAGGGGAGGCACAGATACGCAGTATTTT. Encoded protein: CSAADRGGTDTQYF.

In its sample, this clonotype was seen a few times. At one end, the junction sequence differs from germline, possibly due to a read error. The J gene is TRBJ2-5, the V gene TRBV7-7, with a tentative D call TRBD2 (5 bases). Looked up from germline, CDR1 is SSHAT and CDR2 is FNYEAQ (reference sequence). CDR3 length: 13 residues. CDR3 nucleotide sequence: TGTGCTAGCAGCTCGCGGGTTGGAGAGACCCAGTACTTC. Amino acids: CASSSRVGETQYF.

This clonotype is medium-sized. The chain recombines TRBV19 with TRBJ2-3; D gene uncertain. The length of the CDR3 is 13 residues. V lost 5 bases and J 4 bases, leaving 10 bases between the germline ends. Germline CDR1 LNHDA, CDR2 SQIVND (reference sequence). As DNA, the CDR3 is TGTGCCAGTAGTCCGACTCGGGCAGATACGCAGTATTTT. As protein: CASSPTRADTQYF. Drawing the rest from reference TRBV19 and TRBJ2-3, the complete variable domain is DGGITQSPKYLFRKEGQNVTLSCEQNLNHDAMYWYRQDPGQGLRLIYYSQIVNDFQKGDIAEGYSVSREKKESFPLTVTSAQKNPTAFYLCASSPTRADTQYFGPGTRLTVL.

The chain is built from TRBV7-9 and TRBJ2-1, with D possibly TRBD2 on 6 matching bases. Trimming removed 5 bases from V and 6 bases from J, with 17 bases in between. CDR3 size: 15 residues. Germline V lookup: CDR1 SEHNR, CDR2 FQNEAQ (reference sequence). CDR3 protein: CASSPKEGLSNEQFF. In nucleotides, the CDR3 is TGTGCCAGCAGCCCGAAGGAGGGACTGTCCAATGAGCAGTTCTTC.

V usage is TRBV18 and J usage is TRBJ2-5; D gene ambiguous. The ends were cut back, 0 bases at V and 9 bases at J, with 8 bases in the middle. Germline V gene data show CDR1 as KGHSH and CDR2 as LQKENI. This CDR3 is 12 amino acids long. CDR3 nucleotides: TGTGCCAGCTCACCACCCCGGGTGGCCCAGTACTTC. It codes for CASSPPRVAQYF.

The rearrangement links TRBV5-3 to TRBJ1-5; tentatively, D is TRBD1 (5 bases). TRBV5-3 is identified as an open reading frame with a role that is uncertain. Trimming cost V 3 bases and J 10 bases, with 8 bases left between them. This CDR3 is 11 amino acids long. The CDR3 DNA follows: TGTGCCAGAAGCTGGGGGTGTCCCCAGCATTTT. Translating gives CARSWGCPQHF.

In this sample, this clonotype turned up a few times. The chain employs TRBV20-1 and TRBJ2-3, with a possible D match to TRBD1 (6 bases). The CDR3 is made up of 15 amino acids. The V and J ends lost 3 bases and 1 base respectively, with 14 bases between them. Germline V gene data show CDR1 as DFQATT and CDR2 as SNEGSKA (reference sequence). This CDR3 is CSARPGTRGTDTQYF. In DNA form, the CDR3 reads TGCAGTGCTAGGCCCGGGACAAGGGGCACAGATACGCAGTATTTT.

This clonotype was detected only once. The rearrangement joins TRBV25-1 to TRBJ2-3; either TRBD1 or TRBD2 may supply D (5 bases each). This CDR3 contains 14 residues. The germline V and J ends were trimmed by 6 bases and 4 bases, with 14 bases remaining between them. Germline V gives CDR1 MGHDK, CDR2 SYGVNS. The CDR3 nucleotides read TGTGCCAGCAGATCTGGGGGTAGTGCAGATACGCAGTATTTT. This codes for CASRSGGSADTQYF.

The V and J genes are TRBV6-1 and TRBJ2-7, with 11 bases matching TRBD2. This CDR3 has 17 residues. Losses at the gene ends were 3 bases for V and 2 bases for J; bases not matched to a gene: 9. Looked up from germline, CDR1 is MNHNS and CDR2 is SASEGT. The CDR3 reads CASSDAFGTSGTYEQYF. CDR3 nucleotides: TGTGCCAGCAGTGATGCATTCGGGACTAGCGGAACCTACGAGCAGTACTTC.

The chain combines TRBV7-2 with TRBJ2-3; no clear D gene. The CDR3 runs 14 residues. Per the germline V gene, CDR1 is SGHTA and CDR2 is FQGNSA. The germline V and J ends were trimmed by 2 bases and 6 bases, with 12 bases remaining between them. The CDR3 is CASSLMSASDTQYF. The CDR3 bases are TGTGCCAGCAGCTTAATGTCGGCCTCGGATACGCAGTATTTT.

This rearrangement joins TRBV29-1 to TRBJ1-2, with 9 bases that match TRBD1. The CDR3 covers 14 residues. From germline, CDR1 is SQVTM and CDR2 ANQGSEA. V was clipped by 5 bases and J by 6 bases; unmatched bases: 10. The DNA for the CDR3 is TGCAGCGTTTTAGGTTCCGGGACAGGGAATGGCTACACCTTC. It codes for CSVLGSGTGNGYTF.